A selection of T cell receptor beta chains follows, all from one sample in a study of T cell repertoires in cytomegalovirus infection. Their specific antigens are unknown. TCRdb used MiXCR to reprocess the reads, holding one entry per CDR3 protein. In the table there are hundreds of thousands of distinct CDR3 sequences, 42% of which are singletons. The sequences come from cultured PBMCs, collected from culture after CMV antigen stimulation. These TCRs come from a human donor in good health (CMV status not recorded). Some clones in this sample may be carry-over from other donors' samples. The CDR3 runs from the conserved cysteine through the conserved F or W. Each record gives: V gene, clone size, J gene, D gene, CDR3 protein, CDR3 DNA. D genes are given only for firm matches. Clone size appears in some rows only: once, few, many, or a class for an expanded clone.

v_call: TRBV7-8
clone_size: many
j_call: TRBJ2-5
d_call: TRBD2
cdr3_aa: CASSLGHLLAGGQETQYF
cdr3_nt: TGTGCCAGCAGCTTAGGTCACCTCCTAGCGGGGGGACAAGAGACCCAGTACTTC

v_call: TRBV6-6
clone_size: .
j_call: TRBJ1-1
d_call: .
cdr3_aa: CASNRGGLTEAFF
cdr3_nt: TGTGCCAGCAACCGAGGCGGTTTGACTGAAGCTTTCTTT

v_call: TRBV5-4
clone_size: .
j_call: TRBJ1-6
d_call: TRBD1
cdr3_aa: CASSTGRGRGPLNSPLHF
cdr3_nt: TGTGCCAGCAGCACAGGGAGGGGGCGCGGCCCTCTTAACTCACCCCTCCACTTT

v_call: TRBV7-9
clone_size: .
j_call: TRBJ2-1
d_call: TRBD2
cdr3_aa: CASSPLAGVSYGRNEQFF
cdr3_nt: TGTGCCAGCAGCCCTCTAGCGGGAGTAAGTTATGGGAGGAATGAGCAGTTCTTC

v_call: TRBV7-6
clone_size: .
j_call: TRBJ2-7
d_call: TRBD2
cdr3_aa: CASSPTLGVAGEQYF
cdr3_nt: TGTGCCAGCAGCCCAACCCTGGGGGTAGCGGGTGAGCAGTACTTC

v_call: TRBV20-1
clone_size: once
j_call: TRBJ2-1
d_call: .
cdr3_aa: CSARDVSAGGYNEQFF
cdr3_nt: TGCAGTGCTAGAGATGTTTCGGCAGGGGGGTACAATGAGCAGTTCTTC

v_call: TRBV7-2
clone_size: .
j_call: TRBJ2-1
d_call: .
cdr3_aa: CASSSRQAIGGDEQFF
cdr3_nt: TGTGCCAGCAGCTCCCGACAGGCCATTGGTGGCGATGAGCAGTTCTTC

v_call: TRBV6-8
clone_size: few
j_call: TRBJ2-7
d_call: .
cdr3_aa: CASTVGTALQSEQYF
cdr3_nt: TGTGCCAGCACCGTGGGGACGGCGCTTCAGAGCGAGCAGTACTTC

v_call: TRBV12-3/TRBV12-4
clone_size: few
j_call: TRBJ2-3
d_call: TRBD2
cdr3_aa: CASSPETSGRSTDTQYF
cdr3_nt: TGTGCCAGCAGTCCCGAGACTAGCGGGAGGAGCACAGATACGCAGTATTTT

v_call: TRBV6-2/TRBV6-3
clone_size: .
j_call: TRBJ2-3
d_call: .
cdr3_aa: CASSSVILEDTQYF
cdr3_nt: TGTGCCAGCAGTTCCGTGATCTTAGAAGATACGCAGTATTTT

v_call: TRBV28
clone_size: few
j_call: TRBJ1-1
d_call: .
cdr3_aa: CASSRIFSEAFF
cdr3_nt: TGTGCCAGCAGCCGCATATTTTCTGAAGCTTTCTTT

v_call: TRBV6-1
clone_size: few
j_call: TRBJ1-5
d_call: .
cdr3_aa: CASSDWLYHEPQHF
cdr3_nt: TGTGCCAGCAGTGATTGGCTCTACCACGAGCCCCAGCATTTT

v_call: TRBV7-9
clone_size: few
j_call: TRBJ1-6
d_call: .
cdr3_aa: CASSSPRGARGPYNSPLHF
cdr3_nt: TGTGCCAGCAGCTCCCCCCGGGGGGCTCGGGGCCCTTATAATTCACCCCTCCACTTT

v_call: TRBV2
clone_size: .
j_call: TRBJ1-2
d_call: .
cdr3_aa: CASSEYGYTF
cdr3_nt: TGTGCCAGCAGCGAATATGGCTACACCTTC

v_call: TRBV20-1
clone_size: .
j_call: TRBJ2-5
d_call: .
cdr3_aa: CSARGSRGETQYF
cdr3_nt: TGCAGTGCTAGGGGGAGCAGGGGAGAGACCCAGTACTTC

v_call: TRBV19
clone_size: many
j_call: TRBJ1-1
d_call: .
cdr3_aa: CASSGRASNTEAFF
cdr3_nt: TGTGCCAGTAGTGGTCGGGCCTCGAACACTGAAGCTTTCTTT

v_call: TRBV5-1
clone_size: .
j_call: TRBJ2-6
d_call: TRBD1
cdr3_aa: CASSLGPGQGTGANVLTF
cdr3_nt: TGCGCCAGCAGCTTGGGGCCGGGACAGGGGACCGGGGCCAACGTCCTGACTTTC

v_call: TRBV2
clone_size: .
j_call: TRBJ1-5
d_call: .
cdr3_aa: CASRATVGGFAVHF
cdr3_nt: TGTGCCAGCAGGGCGACAGTGGGGGGTTTTGCTGTGCATTTT

v_call: TRBV7-2
clone_size: few
j_call: TRBJ2-2
d_call: TRBD1
cdr3_aa: CASSLYPGTANTGELFF
cdr3_nt: TGTGCCAGCAGCTTATACCCCGGGACAGCCAACACCGGGGAGCTGTTTTTT

v_call: TRBV11-2
clone_size: .
j_call: TRBJ1-1
d_call: .
cdr3_aa: CASSSGVETAEAFF
cdr3_nt: TGTGCCAGCAGTTCCGGGGTTGAGACAGCTGAAGCTTTCTTT

v_call: TRBV7-8
clone_size: .
j_call: TRBJ2-1
d_call: .
cdr3_aa: CASSILVTGRNEQFF
cdr3_nt: TGTGCCAGCAGCATTCTCGTGACAGGTCGCAATGAGCAGTTCTTC

v_call: TRBV28
clone_size: few
j_call: TRBJ1-3
d_call: .
cdr3_aa: CASAKGGLMYGNTIYF
cdr3_nt: TGTGCCAGCGCTAAGGGGGGGCTGATGTATGGAAACACCATATATTTT

v_call: TRBV7-2
clone_size: few
j_call: TRBJ2-1
d_call: .
cdr3_aa: CASSSGPLSYNEQFF
cdr3_nt: TGTGCCAGCAGCTCGGGACCCCTGTCCTACAATGAGCAGTTCTTC

v_call: TRBV12-3/TRBV12-4
clone_size: few
j_call: TRBJ1-5
d_call: .
cdr3_aa: CASGGQPQHF
cdr3_nt: TGTGCCAGTGGAGGGCAGCCCCAGCATTTT

v_call: TRBV7-2
clone_size: few
j_call: TRBJ1-4
d_call: .
cdr3_aa: CASSPWGDVNEKLFF
cdr3_nt: TGTGCCAGCAGTCCCTGGGGGGACGTCAATGAAAAACTGTTTTTT

v_call: TRBV7-9
clone_size: .
j_call: TRBJ1-1
d_call: .
cdr3_aa: CASSSQGLGEAFF
cdr3_nt: TGTGCCAGCAGCTCCCAGGGTCTGGGTGAAGCTTTCTTT

v_call: TRBV7-9
clone_size: few
j_call: TRBJ2-1
d_call: .
cdr3_aa: CASSPTWEHNEQFF
cdr3_nt: TGTGCCAGCAGCCCCACCTGGGAGCACAATGAGCAGTTCTTC

v_call: TRBV24-1
clone_size: .
j_call: TRBJ2-3
d_call: TRBD1
cdr3_aa: CATSDHQGASTDTQYF
cdr3_nt: TGTGCCACCAGTGATCACCAGGGGGCTAGCACAGATACGCAGTATTTT

v_call: TRBV12-3/TRBV12-4
clone_size: .
j_call: TRBJ2-5
d_call: .
cdr3_aa: CASSPGQAGETQYF
cdr3_nt: TGTGCCAGCAGTCCGGGCCAGGCGGGAGAGACCCAGTACTTC

v_call: TRBV20-1
clone_size: few
j_call: TRBJ1-2
d_call: .
cdr3_aa: CSARIKLAGGYTF
cdr3_nt: TGCAGTGCAAGGATAAAGCTCGCCGGGGGCTACACCTTC

v_call: TRBV15
clone_size: .
j_call: TRBJ2-1
d_call: .
cdr3_aa: CATSRGSDNEQFF
cdr3_nt: TGTGCCACCAGCAGAGGTTCAGACAATGAGCAGTTCTTC

v_call: TRBV7-2
clone_size: few
j_call: TRBJ2-7
d_call: TRBD2
cdr3_aa: CASSSGTSGTVQYF
cdr3_nt: TGTGCCAGCAGCTCCGGGACTAGCGGGACTGTGCAGTACTTC

v_call: TRBV28
clone_size: .
j_call: TRBJ1-3
d_call: .
cdr3_aa: CASSPGNTIYF
cdr3_nt: TGTGCCAGCAGTCCCGGAAACACCATATATTTT

v_call: TRBV6-6
clone_size: .
j_call: TRBJ1-1
d_call: TRBD1
cdr3_aa: CASNRGNWNTEAFF
cdr3_nt: TGTGCCAGCAACAGGGGAAATTGGAACACTGAAGCTTTCTTT

v_call: TRBV2
clone_size: .
j_call: TRBJ2-7
d_call: .
cdr3_aa: CASSSGPTGSSYEQYF
cdr3_nt: TGTGCCAGCAGTTCAGGACCGACAGGATCCTCCTACGAGCAGTACTTC

v_call: TRBV7-2
clone_size: .
j_call: TRBJ2-7
d_call: TRBD1
cdr3_aa: CASSLAGTGGSYEQYF
cdr3_nt: TGTGCCAGCAGCCTCGCCGGGACAGGGGGATCCTACGAGCAGTACTTC

v_call: TRBV11-2
clone_size: .
j_call: TRBJ2-3
d_call: TRBD2
cdr3_aa: CASSLVPSGGVNTQYF
cdr3_nt: TGTGCCAGCAGCTTAGTTCCGAGCGGGGGGGTAAATACGCAGTATTTT

v_call: TRBV2
clone_size: few
j_call: TRBJ1-1
d_call: TRBD1
cdr3_aa: CASSRQGPEAFF
cdr3_nt: TGTGCCAGCAGCCGACAGGGTCCTGAAGCTTTCTTT

v_call: TRBV4-3
clone_size: .
j_call: TRBJ1-2
d_call: .
cdr3_aa: CASSQDLGRLYGYTF
cdr3_nt: TGCGCCAGCAGCCAAGATTTGGGACGCCTCTATGGCTACACCTTC

v_call: TRBV7-2
clone_size: few
j_call: TRBJ2-3
d_call: .
cdr3_aa: CASSSGGPAIDTQYF
cdr3_nt: TGTGCCAGCAGCTCTGGAGGACCCGCGATAGATACGCAGTATTTT

v_call: TRBV25-1
clone_size: once
j_call: TRBJ2-1
d_call: TRBD2
cdr3_aa: CASSESFPSGRANEQFF
cdr3_nt: TGTGCCAGCAGTGAATCTTTCCCTAGCGGGAGGGCCAATGAGCAGTTCTTC

v_call: TRBV6-1
clone_size: .
j_call: TRBJ1-2
d_call: TRBD1
cdr3_aa: CASSEGQGGNYGYTF
cdr3_nt: TGTGCCAGCAGTGAGGGACAGGGAGGTAACTATGGCTACACCTTC

v_call: TRBV19
clone_size: few
j_call: TRBJ1-5
d_call: .
cdr3_aa: CASSIFPDSRNQPQHF
cdr3_nt: TGTGCCAGTAGTATTTTCCCGGACAGCCGAAATCAGCCCCAGCATTTT

v_call: TRBV6-5
clone_size: .
j_call: TRBJ1-5
d_call: .
cdr3_aa: CASSPLGGGGQPQHF
cdr3_nt: TGTGCCAGCAGTCCCCTCGGGGGAGGAGGTCAGCCCCAGCATTTT

v_call: TRBV12-3/TRBV12-4
clone_size: .
j_call: TRBJ2-1
d_call: TRBD1
cdr3_aa: CASSSTGVNEQFF
cdr3_nt: TGTGCCAGCAGTTCAACAGGGGTGAATGAGCAGTTCTTC

v_call: TRBV6-6
clone_size: .
j_call: TRBJ1-4
d_call: TRBD1
cdr3_aa: CASSPRDRINEKLFF
cdr3_nt: TGTGCCAGCAGCCCCCGGGACAGGATTAATGAAAAACTGTTTTTT

v_call: TRBV10-2
clone_size: few
j_call: TRBJ2-7
d_call: .
cdr3_aa: CASSVRDEQYF
cdr3_nt: TGCGCCAGCAGTGTGAGGGACGAGCAGTACTTC

v_call: TRBV10-3
clone_size: .
j_call: TRBJ2-7
d_call: TRBD2
cdr3_aa: CAISESLALEEQYF
cdr3_nt: TGTGCCATCAGTGAGTCACTAGCGTTAGAAGAGCAGTACTTC

v_call: TRBV12-3/TRBV12-4
clone_size: many
j_call: TRBJ2-1
d_call: TRBD2
cdr3_aa: CASSEGLAANEQFF
cdr3_nt: TGTGCCAGCAGCGAGGGACTAGCGGCCAATGAGCAGTTCTTC

v_call: TRBV10-3
clone_size: .
j_call: TRBJ2-1
d_call: TRBD2
cdr3_aa: CAIRLAGGRPYNEQFF
cdr3_nt: TGTGCCATCAGATTAGCGGGAGGTAGACCCTACAATGAGCAGTTCTTC

v_call: TRBV6-1
clone_size: .
j_call: TRBJ2-3
d_call: .
cdr3_aa: CASSDGAGTDTQYF
cdr3_nt: TGTGCCAGCAGTGATGGGGCGGGAACAGATACGCAGTATTTT

v_call: TRBV6-2/TRBV6-3
clone_size: .
j_call: TRBJ2-3
d_call: .
cdr3_aa: CASSYSSTITQYF
cdr3_nt: TGTGCCAGCAGTTACTCATCGACCATAACGCAGTATTTT

v_call: TRBV10-3
clone_size: .
j_call: TRBJ2-1
d_call: .
cdr3_aa: CAISDLDNEQFF
cdr3_nt: TGTGCCATCAGTGATTTGGACAATGAGCAGTTCTTC

v_call: TRBV12-3/TRBV12-4
clone_size: .
j_call: TRBJ2-7
d_call: .
cdr3_aa: CASSLGQGNNEQYF
cdr3_nt: TGTGCCAGCAGTTTAGGTCAGGGGAACAACGAGCAGTACTTC

v_call: TRBV7-6
clone_size: .
j_call: TRBJ1-2
d_call: .
cdr3_aa: CASSGASGGYGYTF
cdr3_nt: TGTGCCAGCAGCGGGGCATCGGGAGGCTATGGCTACACCTTC

v_call: TRBV14
clone_size: few
j_call: TRBJ1-1
d_call: .
cdr3_aa: CASSQTGLEAFF
cdr3_nt: TGTGCCAGCAGCCAAACCGGGCTAGAAGCTTTCTTT

v_call: TRBV7-2
clone_size: few
j_call: TRBJ2-7
d_call: .
cdr3_aa: CASSSVRGDEQYF
cdr3_nt: TGTGCCAGCAGCTCCGTGAGGGGTGACGAGCAGTACTTC

v_call: TRBV6-6
clone_size: .
j_call: TRBJ1-5
d_call: .
cdr3_aa: CASSPRIRQPQHF
cdr3_nt: TGTGCCAGCAGCCCCAGGATCAGGCAGCCCCAGCATTTT

v_call: TRBV4-1
clone_size: .
j_call: TRBJ2-1
d_call: .
cdr3_aa: CASSQDPGAEPLGNEQFF
cdr3_nt: TGCGCCAGCAGCCAAGACCCAGGGGCAGAGCCCTTGGGGAATGAGCAGTTCTTC

v_call: TRBV7-9
clone_size: .
j_call: TRBJ2-3
d_call: TRBD1
cdr3_aa: CASRATGQDTDTQYF
cdr3_nt: TGTGCCAGCAGGGCTACTGGACAGGACACAGATACGCAGTATTTT